Listed below are T cell receptor beta chains from one sample, sequenced in a study of T cells of healthy individuals. TCRdb redid the calling of the 5' RACE reads with MiXCR, one entry per CDR3 protein. There are tens of thousands of distinct CDR3 sequences in the sample; roughly 17% occur only once, and around 4.6% lies in the top ten. The receptors here all came from a human donor in good health. Each CDR3 is given with its conserved first and last residue. A D gene is named only where the DNA matches it firmly. Only part of the rows carry a size: once, few, many, or a class if the clone is expanded.

TRBV18	TRBJ2-1	NA	TRBD2	CASSPPPARLAGRNNEQFF	TGTGCCAGCTCACCACCGCCAGCCAGACTAGCGGGAAGAAACAATGAGCAGTTCTTC
TRBV20-1	TRBJ1-1	many	NA	CSAPTLGGSTEAFF	TGCAGTGCTCCAACCCTGGGAGGAAGCACTGAAGCTTTCTTT
TRBV28	TRBJ2-7	many	TRBD2	CASSLGQGGNEQYF	TGTGCCAGCAGTTTAGGGCAGGGAGGGAACGAGCAGTACTTC
TRBV7-2	TRBJ2-1	NA	NA	CASSSTRTWNEQFF	TGTGCCAGCAGTTCTACCCGGACGTGGAATGAGCAGTTCTTC
TRBV7-2	TRBJ2-3	many	NA	CASSTYREDTQYF	TGTGCCAGCAGCACCTACAGGGAAGATACGCAGTATTTT
TRBV29-1	TRBJ2-1	NA	NA	CGIRGVWEQFF	TGCGGCATTCGAGGGGTTTGGGAGCAGTTCTTC
TRBV12-3/TRBV12-4	TRBJ2-3	NA	TRBD2	CASSFGTSGRTDTQYF	TGTGCCAGCAGTTTCGGGACTAGCGGTCGCACAGATACGCAGTATTTT
TRBV5-1	TRBJ2-1	many	NA	CASRGVIPNNEQFF	TGCGCCAGCAGAGGGGTTATCCCTAACAATGAGCAGTTCTTC
TRBV4-3	TRBJ2-5	NA	NA	CASSQDGSRETQYF	TGCGCCAGCAGCCAAGATGGTAGCCGAGAGACCCAGTACTTC
TRBV12-3/TRBV12-4	TRBJ2-1	NA	NA	CASSPTGYNEQFF	TGTGCCAGCAGCCCTACAGGGTACAATGAGCAGTTCTTC
TRBV4-2	TRBJ2-1	NA	NA	CASSQGQRHNEQFF	TGTGCCAGCAGCCAAGGACAGAGACACAATGAGCAGTTCTTC
TRBV28	TRBJ1-5	NA	NA	CASSLKDQPQHF	TGTGCCAGCAGTTTAAAGGATCAGCCCCAGCATTTT
TRBV5-1	TRBJ2-7	NA	NA	CASSLGLISEQYF	TGCGCCAGCAGCTTGGGGCTTATATCCGAGCAGTACTTC
TRBV5-4	TRBJ2-7	NA	NA	CASSLEGLSYEQYF	TGTGCCAGCAGCTTGGAGGGCCTCTCCTACGAGCAGTACTTC
TRBV6-4	TRBJ2-1	medium-sized	TRBD2	CASSDRAGAYNEQFF	TGTGCCAGCAGTGACCGAGCGGGAGCGTACAATGAGCAGTTCTTC
TRBV7-9	TRBJ1-2	NA	NA	CASSSPPLDNYGYTF	TGTGCCAGCAGCTCCCCCCCGTTAGATAACTATGGCTACACCTTC
TRBV20-1	TRBJ2-6	few	NA	CSARDKELAGSSSGANVLTF	TGCAGTGCTAGAGATAAAGAGCTCGCGGGGAGTTCCTCTGGGGCCAACGTCCTGACTTTC
TRBV20-1	TRBJ1-5	many	NA	CSARREGLGLVKPQHF	TGCAGTGCGAGACGGGAAGGATTGGGTCTGGTGAAGCCCCAGCATTTT
TRBV5-4	TRBJ1-1	few	NA	CASSFIGQPGAFF	TGTGCCAGCAGCTTTATCGGACAGCCTGGGGCTTTCTTT
TRBV11-2	TRBJ1-2	few	NA	CASSFSGEPYGYTF	TGTGCCAGCAGCTTTAGCGGGGAGCCCTATGGCTACACCTTC
TRBV30	TRBJ1-5	NA	NA	CAWSVAWRNQPQHF	TGTGCCTGGAGTGTAGCATGGCGCAATCAGCCCCAGCATTTT
TRBV28	TRBJ2-2	few	TRBD2	CASSPGLAEWIGELFF	TGTGCCAGCAGTCCAGGACTAGCGGAGTGGATCGGGGAGCTGTTTTTT
TRBV19	TRBJ1-5	many	NA	CASIPNKGGIQPQHF	TGTGCCAGTATCCCCAATAAGGGGGGAATTCAGCCCCAGCATTTT
TRBV20-1	TRBJ2-1	few	TRBD2	CSASGLADYNEQFF	TGCAGTGCTAGCGGGCTAGCGGATTACAATGAGCAGTTCTTC
TRBV4-1	TRBJ1-2	many	NA	CASSLRGENSNYGYTF	TGCGCCAGCAGCTTGAGGGGTGAAAACAGTAACTATGGCTACACCTTC
TRBV4-1	TRBJ2-1	many	NA	CASSQDPPASSVYNEQFF	TGCGCCAGCAGCCAAGATCCCCCGGCCAGTTCCGTATACAATGAGCAGTTCTTC
TRBV28	TRBJ1-5	NA	TRBD1	CASNPDVGQGSRSNQPQHF	TGTGCCAGCAACCCAGATGTGGGACAGGGGAGTCGGAGCAATCAGCCCCAGCATTTT
TRBV29-1	TRBJ2-2	many	NA	CSVEGGIGKEAGELFF	TGCAGCGTGGAAGGAGGAATAGGGAAGGAGGCCGGGGAGCTGTTTTTT
TRBV20-1	TRBJ1-2	NA	NA	CSAPRGGDGYTF	TGCAGTGCTCCGAGGGGGGGCGATGGCTACACCTTC
TRBV30	TRBJ2-7	NA	NA	CAWATNYEVGEQYF	TGTGCCTGGGCTACGAACTACGAAGTGGGCGAGCAGTACTTC
TRBV9	TRBJ2-1	NA	NA	CASSLTGTRMGNEQFF	TGTGCCAGCAGCCTAACCGGGACTCGGATGGGCAATGAGCAGTTCTTC
TRBV20-1	TRBJ2-3	NA	NA	CSAGRDNTDTQYF	TGCAGTGCTGGCCGGGACAACACAGATACGCAGTATTTT
TRBV7-9	TRBJ1-2	few	NA	CASSLSDRIYGYTF	TGTGCCAGCAGCTTATCCGACAGAATCTATGGCTACACCTTC
TRBV6-4	TRBJ2-1	NA	TRBD2	CASSARLAGGPGEQFF	TGTGCCAGCAGTGCCAGACTAGCGGGAGGGCCAGGTGAGCAGTTCTTC
TRBV7-9	TRBJ2-3	few	TRBD1	CASSSDRVRTDTQYF	TGTGCCAGCAGCTCCGACAGGGTGCGCACAGATACGCAGTATTTT
TRBV24-1	TRBJ2-1	medium-sized	TRBD2	CATQAGGLSNEQFF	TGTGCCACCCAAGCGGGAGGCCTTAGCAATGAGCAGTTCTTC
TRBV7-2	TRBJ2-1	NA	TRBD2	CASSSGAGPGYNEQFF	TGTGCCAGCAGCTCCGGAGCGGGGCCAGGCTACAATGAGCAGTTCTTC
TRBV6-2/TRBV6-3	TRBJ2-1	NA	NA	CASSYGAGQFF	TGTGCCAGCAGTTACGGCGCGGGGCAGTTCTTC
TRBV7-6	TRBJ2-1	many	TRBD1	CASSLEAGQGYNEQFF	TGTGCCAGCAGCTTAGAGGCGGGACAGGGTTACAATGAGCAGTTCTTC
TRBV27	TRBJ2-4	NA	TRBD2	CASSLAGENIQYF	TGTGCCAGCAGTTTAGCGGGGGAAAACATTCAGTACTTC
TRBV20-1	TRBJ1-3	many	NA	CSARPPSTVPPYSGNTIYF	TGCAGTGCTAGACCACCGAGTACCGTCCCTCCCTACTCTGGAAACACCATATATTTT
TRBV6-2/TRBV6-3	TRBJ2-1	NA	TRBD2	CASSYSRGSGGDYNEQFF	TGTGCCAGCAGTTACTCCCGGGGTAGCGGGGGGGACTACAATGAGCAGTTCTTC
TRBV12-3/TRBV12-4	TRBJ1-2	many	TRBD1	CASSRDSYGYTF	TGTGCCAGCAGCCGGGACAGCTATGGCTACACCTTC
TRBV24-1	TRBJ2-1	NA	NA	CATSDPVRRKQFF	TGTGCCACCAGTGATCCGGTGCGCAGGAAGCAGTTCTTC
TRBV27	TRBJ1-6	many	NA	CASKGAALHF	TGTGCCAGCAAAGGGGCGGCCCTCCACTTT
TRBV6-2/TRBV6-3	TRBJ2-5	NA	NA	CASSLYETQYF	TGTGCCAGCAGTTTATACGAGACCCAGTACTTC
TRBV9	TRBJ2-7	many	NA	CASSVYGGGYEQYF	TGTGCCAGCAGCGTATACGGGGGAGGTTACGAGCAGTACTTC
TRBV10-3	TRBJ2-7	many	TRBD2	CAISGGSSGRGEQYF	TGTGCCATCAGTGGGGGCTCTAGCGGGAGGGGTGAGCAGTACTTC
TRBV20-1	TRBJ2-7	NA	TRBD2	CSARTSGSYEQYF	TGCAGTGCTCGGACTAGCGGGAGTTACGAGCAGTACTTC
TRBV29-1	TRBJ1-3	few	NA	CSVETRFGGNTIYF	TGCAGCGTTGAAACTAGGTTCGGAGGAAACACCATATATTTT
TRBV7-6	TRBJ1-4	NA	NA	CASSPRQKVDEKLFF	TGTGCCAGCAGCCCCCGACAGAAAGTAGATGAAAAACTGTTTTTT
TRBV7-2	TRBJ2-4	few	TRBD2	CASSLASGRPLAKNIQYF	TGTGCCAGCAGCTTAGCTAGCGGGAGACCCCTAGCCAAAAACATTCAGTACTTC